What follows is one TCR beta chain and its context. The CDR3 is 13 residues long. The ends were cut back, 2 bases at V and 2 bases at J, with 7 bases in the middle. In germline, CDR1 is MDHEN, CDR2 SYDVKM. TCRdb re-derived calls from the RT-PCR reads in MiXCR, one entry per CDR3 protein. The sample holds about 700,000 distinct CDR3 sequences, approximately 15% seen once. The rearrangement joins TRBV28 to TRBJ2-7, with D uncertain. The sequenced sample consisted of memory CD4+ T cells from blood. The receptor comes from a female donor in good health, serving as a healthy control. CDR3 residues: CASSLTAAYEQYF. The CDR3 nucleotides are TGTGCCAGCAGTTTAACCGCCGCCTACGAGCAGTACTTC.